A selection of T cell receptor beta chains follows, all from one sample in a study of T-cell memory formation after mild COVID-19. TCRdb recomputed calls from the 5' RACE reads with MiXCR, one row per CDR3 protein. The table lists fewer than 250,000 distinct CDR3 sequences, around 19% of them singletons. The sample comprised PBMCs or a T cell subset sorted from them (not recorded which). These receptors were collected from an adult woman who had mild COVID-19 (a few samples of this study predate the infection). Cell type and time point are not known. Both conserved end residues are part of each CDR3. The order of the fields is clone size, D gene, V gene, J gene, CDR3 DNA, CDR3 protein. A D gene is named only where the DNA matches it firmly. Size tells how often a clone was seen (once, few, many) or the class of an expanded clone, and some rows leave it out.

clone_size: few
d_call: TRBD1
v_call: TRBV11-2
j_call: TRBJ2-1
cdr3_nt: TGTGCCAGCAGCTTTACAGGGGAAAATGAGCAGTTCTTC
cdr3_aa: CASSFTGENEQFF

clone_size: few
d_call: TRBD2
v_call: TRBV7-9
j_call: TRBJ2-7
cdr3_nt: TGTGCCAGCAGCGCAGGACTAGCGGGAGGGTACGAGCAGTACTTC
cdr3_aa: CASSAGLAGGYEQYF

clone_size: few
d_call: -
v_call: TRBV3-1
j_call: TRBJ1-5
cdr3_nt: TGTGCCAGCAGCCAAGGGTCGAGGGGAAATCAGCCCCAGCATTTT
cdr3_aa: CASSQGSRGNQPQHF

clone_size: -
d_call: -
v_call: TRBV6-1
j_call: TRBJ2-5
cdr3_nt: TGTGCCAGCAGTCCGAGACAGACCCAGTACTTC
cdr3_aa: CASSPRQTQYF

clone_size: -
d_call: TRBD1
v_call: TRBV30
j_call: TRBJ1-2
cdr3_nt: TGTGCCTGGACACCCCCCTGGGGACAGCAGGTGGGCTACACCTTC
cdr3_aa: CAWTPPWGQQVGYTF

clone_size: -
d_call: -
v_call: TRBV11-2
j_call: TRBJ2-5
cdr3_nt: TGTGCCAGCAGCCCGGGGTCGGATCAATCCCAAGAGACCCAGTACTTC
cdr3_aa: CASSPGSDQSQETQYF

clone_size: once
d_call: TRBD2
v_call: TRBV2
j_call: TRBJ2-3
cdr3_nt: TGTGCCAGCATCCGGACTAGCGGGAGTGGCACAGATACGCAGTATTTT
cdr3_aa: CASIRTSGSGTDTQYF

clone_size: few
d_call: -
v_call: TRBV21-1
j_call: TRBJ1-6
cdr3_nt: TGTGCCAGCGGAAGAAGGAGACTCTATAATTCACCCCTCCACTTT
cdr3_aa: CASGRRRLYNSPLHF

clone_size: -
d_call: TRBD1
v_call: TRBV19
j_call: TRBJ2-5
cdr3_nt: TGTGCCAGTAGTATGGGCCAGACAGGGGAAGAGACCCAGTACTTC
cdr3_aa: CASSMGQTGEETQYF

clone_size: -
d_call: -
v_call: TRBV20-1
j_call: TRBJ1-1
cdr3_nt: TGCAGTGCTGCAGGGGCTGAAGCTTTCTTT
cdr3_aa: CSAAGAEAFF

clone_size: few
d_call: -
v_call: TRBV12-3/TRBV12-4
j_call: TRBJ1-4
cdr3_nt: TGTGCCAGCAGTCCCAGGGAGGGTGAAAAACTGTTTTTT
cdr3_aa: CASSPREGEKLFF

clone_size: few
d_call: -
v_call: TRBV3-1
j_call: TRBJ2-3
cdr3_nt: TGTGCCAGCAGCCAAGCACAGGTCCATACGCAGTATTTT
cdr3_aa: CASSQAQVHTQYF

clone_size: -
d_call: -
v_call: TRBV11-2
j_call: TRBJ2-7
cdr3_nt: TGTGCCAGCAGCTTAGCCCTCTGGGACTACGAGCAGTACTTC
cdr3_aa: CASSLALWDYEQYF

clone_size: many
d_call: -
v_call: TRBV29-1
j_call: TRBJ2-3
cdr3_nt: TGCAGCCTGGCCAGGGGGGGCACAGATACGCAGTATTTT
cdr3_aa: CSLARGGTDTQYF

clone_size: -
d_call: -
v_call: TRBV6-5
j_call: TRBJ1-2
cdr3_nt: TGTGCCAGCTGTGGGGTTAACTATGGCTACACCTTC
cdr3_aa: CASCGVNYGYTF

clone_size: few
d_call: -
v_call: TRBV12-3/TRBV12-4
j_call: TRBJ1-2
cdr3_nt: TGTGCCAGCACCCTGGGAGGGGGGGCCCTTTATGGCTACACCTTC
cdr3_aa: CASTLGGGALYGYTF

clone_size: few
d_call: -
v_call: TRBV12-3/TRBV12-4
j_call: TRBJ2-7
cdr3_nt: TGTGCCAGCAGTTTTCTGAGCAACGAGCAGTACTTC
cdr3_aa: CASSFLSNEQYF

clone_size: -
d_call: -
v_call: TRBV30
j_call: TRBJ1-2
cdr3_nt: TGTGCCTGGAGTGTGCCGGGTGGCTACACCTTC
cdr3_aa: CAWSVPGGYTF

clone_size: -
d_call: -
v_call: TRBV29-1
j_call: TRBJ2-7
cdr3_nt: TGCAGCGCCCGGGACGTCCCCTACGAGCAGTACTTC
cdr3_aa: CSARDVPYEQYF

clone_size: -
d_call: TRBD1
v_call: TRBV7-6
j_call: TRBJ2-1
cdr3_nt: TGTGCCAGCAGCTCACCCAGGGGGCCTTACAATGAGCAGTTCTTC
cdr3_aa: CASSSPRGPYNEQFF

clone_size: -
d_call: TRBD1
v_call: TRBV7-2
j_call: TRBJ1-5
cdr3_nt: TGTGCCAGCAGCTCGGACAGGGGGCAGCCCCAGCATTTT
cdr3_aa: CASSSDRGQPQHF

clone_size: few
d_call: -
v_call: TRBV12-3/TRBV12-4
j_call: TRBJ2-7
cdr3_nt: TGTGCCAGCAGTTTGGGCGGGTTTTACGAGCAGTACTTC
cdr3_aa: CASSLGGFYEQYF

clone_size: -
d_call: -
v_call: TRBV12-3/TRBV12-4
j_call: TRBJ2-3
cdr3_nt: TGTGCCAGCAGTTTAGAAGGGACCCACCAGTATTTT
cdr3_aa: CASSLEGTHQYF